This TCR beta chain was identified in a study of PD-L1 blockade in urothelial cancer. Study information: Atezolizumab therapy began for patients at some point between 2013 and 2015, dosed at 1,200 mg intravenously every 3 weeks. Males with bladder-origin urothelial cancer constituted about 85% of the roughly 30 patients. Patients' histories included 0 to 3 prior chemotherapy regimens.

The V and J ends lost 0 bases and 2 bases respectively, with 16 bases between them. Germline CDR1 is PRHDT and CDR2 is FYEKMQ (reference sequence). The CDR3 runs to 17 residues. Here immunoSEQ multiplex PCR was the method, and the copy in TCRdb shows in-frame clones only, minus some. The repertoire consists of more than 45,000 clones, with around 85% occurring once and the leading ten covering 16%. The TCR originated in a man aged 55-75 years with urothelial cancer. The material was PBMCs, obtained around atezolizumab (anti-PD-L1) treatment. The chain employs TRBV13 and TRBJ1-1; D is unresolved. In DNA form, the CDR3 reads TGTGCCAGCAGCTTAGGTGGTGTTGGCACCTTTAACACTGAAGCTTTCTTT. It translates to CASSLGGVGTFNTEAFF.